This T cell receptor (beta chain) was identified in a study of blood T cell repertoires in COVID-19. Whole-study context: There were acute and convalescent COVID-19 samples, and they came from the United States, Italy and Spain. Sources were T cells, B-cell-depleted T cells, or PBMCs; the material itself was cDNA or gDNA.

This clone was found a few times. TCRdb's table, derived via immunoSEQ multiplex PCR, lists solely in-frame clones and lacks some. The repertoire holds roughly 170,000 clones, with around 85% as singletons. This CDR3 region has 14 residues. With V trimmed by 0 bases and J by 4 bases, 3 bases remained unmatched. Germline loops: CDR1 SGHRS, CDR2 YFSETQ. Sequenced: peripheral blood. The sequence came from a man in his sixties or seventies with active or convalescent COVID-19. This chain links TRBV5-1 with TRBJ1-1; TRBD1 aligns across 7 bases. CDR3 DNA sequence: TGCGCCAGCAGCTTGGCAGGGGGACTCACTGAAGCTTTCTTT. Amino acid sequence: CASSLAGGLTEAFF.